Listed below are T cell receptor beta chains from one sample, sequenced in a study of cytomegalovirus exposure and HLA in healthy donors. This table comes from immunoSEQ multiplex PCR, and its TCRdb copy is limited to in-frame clones, with some not included. The repertoire holds 130,000 to 150,000 clones, approximately 78% seen once, with 2.5% to 3% in the top ten. Sequenced: PBMCs. These receptors were collected from a female donor in good health and CMV-seronegative. The conserved cysteine and the conserved F or W are not part of the CDR3 here. The listing skips clone size in some rows; elsewhere it reads once, few, many or a size class.

clone_size	j_call	v_call	cdr3_aa
.	TRBJ1-5	TRBV10-3	AISGGTGGPNQPQH
.	TRBJ1-5	TRBV19	ASSIRVYSNQPQH
.	TRBJ2-2	TRBV7-6	ASSSPRGTGELF
.	TRBJ1-2	TRBV5-1	ASSAGASSYT
.	TRBJ2-1	TRBV21-1	ASSKALASGSSEQF
.	TRBJ2-4	TRBV6-4	ASSDYRVAKNIQY
.	TRBJ1-1	TRBV6-1	ASSAQEGRTEAF
once	.	TRBV2	ASRPGTAYEQY
.	TRBJ2-5	TRBV5-6	ASKSGFQETQY
few	TRBJ2-3	TRBV30	AWSESRTSGRARDTQY
.	TRBJ2-5	TRBV19	ASSIRGSGGKQETQY
.	TRBJ2-3	TRBV21-1	ASSKEETGEGQY
.	TRBJ2-2	TRBV2	ASSESVTGGPGELF
.	TRBJ2-2	TRBV18	ASSANTGELF
few	TRBJ2-1	TRBV6-5	ASSQLAGRYNEQF
.	TRBJ2-5	TRBV18	ASSEDRGLQETQY
.	TRBJ2-1	TRBV5-4	ASSSRAYNEQF
once	TRBJ1-5	TRBV7-6	ASSRTGGRYSNQPQH
.	TRBJ2-1	TRBV7-9	ASSFLATIPNEQF
.	TRBJ2-1	TRBV9	ASTGGPGQGYNEQF
.	TRBJ1-2	TRBV5-1	ASSHVGNRGLYGYT
.	TRBJ2-7	TRBV27	ASSLEQGAYEQY
.	TRBJ1-6	TRBV2	ASSKTGEHSPLH
.	TRBJ2-7	TRBV14	ASSPALAGAYEQY